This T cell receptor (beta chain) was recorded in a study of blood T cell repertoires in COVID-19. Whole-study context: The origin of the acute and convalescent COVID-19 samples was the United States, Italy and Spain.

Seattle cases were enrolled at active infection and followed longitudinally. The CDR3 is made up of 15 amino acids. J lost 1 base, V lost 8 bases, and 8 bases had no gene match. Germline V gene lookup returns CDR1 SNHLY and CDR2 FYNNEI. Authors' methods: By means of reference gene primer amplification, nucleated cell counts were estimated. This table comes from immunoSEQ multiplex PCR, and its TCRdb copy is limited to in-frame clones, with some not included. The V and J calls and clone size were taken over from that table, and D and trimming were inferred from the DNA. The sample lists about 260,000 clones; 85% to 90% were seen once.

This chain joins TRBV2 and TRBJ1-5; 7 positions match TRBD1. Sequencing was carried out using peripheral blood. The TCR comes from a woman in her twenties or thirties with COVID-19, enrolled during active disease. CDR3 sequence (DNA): TGTGCCAGCCAGCCCGGGACAGCAAGCAATCAGCCCCAGCATTTT. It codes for CASQPGTASNQPQHF.